The clone carrying this T cell receptor beta chain was counted a few times. Germline V CDR1 and CDR2: SEHNR, FQNEAQ (reference sequence). CDR3 length equals 15 residues. V gave up 5 bases and J gave up 4 bases; unmatched junction bases: 8. The record originates from a study of T-cell memory formation after mild COVID-19. For the study at large: TCR clusters were largely donor specific.

TCRdb used MiXCR to reprocess the 5' RACE reads, holding one entry per CDR3 protein. This sample yields around 340,000 distinct CDR3 sequences, of which roughly an eighth are seen a single time; about a fifth belongs to the top ten. Material for sequencing was PBMCs or a T cell subset sorted from them (not recorded which). The rearrangement joins TRBV7-9 to TRBJ2-5; 9 positions agree with TRBD1. The source of this sequence is a man younger than 30 who had mild COVID-19 (a few samples of this study predate the infection). Cell type and time point are not known. CDR3 in DNA: TGTGCCAGCAGCCTCCGGACAGGGGCGGCAGAGACCCAGTACTTC. Its translation is CASSLRTGAAETQYF.